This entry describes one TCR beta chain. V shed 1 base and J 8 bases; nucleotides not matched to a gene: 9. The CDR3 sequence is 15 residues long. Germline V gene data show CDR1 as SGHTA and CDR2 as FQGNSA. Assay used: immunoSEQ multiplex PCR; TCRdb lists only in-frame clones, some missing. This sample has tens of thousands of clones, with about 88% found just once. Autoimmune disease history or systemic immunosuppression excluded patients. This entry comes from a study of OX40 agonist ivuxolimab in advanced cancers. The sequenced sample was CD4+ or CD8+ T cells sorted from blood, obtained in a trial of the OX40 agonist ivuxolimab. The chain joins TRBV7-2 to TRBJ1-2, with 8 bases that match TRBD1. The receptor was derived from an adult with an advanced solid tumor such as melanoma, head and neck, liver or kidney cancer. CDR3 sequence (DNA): TGTGCCAGCAGCTTAGATGGTTCAGGGGGCTGGGGCTACACCTTC. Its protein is CASSLDGSGGWGYTF.